This is a list of T cell receptor beta chains from one sample in a study of neoadjuvant nivolumab and ipilimumab in lung cancer. Profiled with immunoSEQ multiplex PCR; TCRdb holds only in-frame clones, not every one. Among roughly 30,000 clones listed, over 75% were seen once. The sample here was peripheral blood, taken after neoadjuvant nivolumab, alone or with ipilimumab, at or shortly before surgery. These receptors were taken from an adult with non-small cell lung cancer. Each CDR3 is given without its conserved first and last residue. The D gene is left open where the match is weak.

J	V	D	CDR3
TRBJ2-3	TRBV7-8	.	ASSFHTDTQY
TRBJ1-1	TRBV5-6	.	ASSFMGNLDSG
TRBJ2-5	TRBV9	.	ASSPGQETQY
TRBJ2-2	TRBV6-1	TRBD1	ASSGQGFTGELF
TRBJ2-7	TRBV7-2	TRBD2	ASSLALAGYEQY
TRBJ1-1	TRBV5-4	.	ASSLVSGAETEAF
TRBJ1-1	TRBV6-5	.	ATGTMAEAF
TRBJ2-2	TRBV9	.	ASSAPGVNTGELF
TRBJ2-2	TRBV5-1	.	ASRPQNTGELF
TRBJ1-5	TRBV4-3	.	ASREREGQPQH
TRBJ2-7	TRBV7-8	.	ASSLVGDVGYEQY
TRBJ1-5	TRBV6-6	TRBD1	ASSPRQGSASQH
TRBJ2-4	TRBV7-9	.	ASSLGVVELY
TRBJ2-2	TRBV5-4	TRBD2	ASSVRGGGSGELF
TRBJ1-5	TRBV5-1	TRBD1	ASSALRQGPDQPQH
TRBJ2-7	TRBV27	TRBD2	ASSLRLRGGAHEQY
TRBJ2-6	TRBV5-4	.	ASSLAVGSRANVLT
TRBJ1-5	TRBV2	.	ASTSGGFNQPQH
TRBJ2-2	TRBV9	.	ASSVGRVENTGELF
TRBJ2-6	TRBV4-2	.	ASSQDGVSGANVLT
TRBJ1-1	TRBV7-2	.	ASSLRWMNTEAF
TRBJ1-6	TRBV7-6	.	ASSPEPGQFNSPLH
TRBJ2-1	TRBV11-2	TRBD1	ASSSSLRQGNEQF
TRBJ1-1	TRBV11-2	TRBD1	ASSPGTGDLNTEAF
TRBJ2-1	TRBV15	.	ATSRDRSSYNEQF
TRBJ1-3	TRBV7-6	.	ASSVSPFGNTIY
TRBJ1-1	TRBV5-4	.	ASSRGTELNTEAF
TRBJ2-5	TRBV5-8	.	ASSLKWGSLYQETQY
TRBJ2-5	TRBV7-2	TRBD1	ASSQGGSRETQY
TRBJ2-6	TRBV18	.	ASSPTRTGGANVLT
TRBJ2-2	TRBV6-1	.	ASSLTGPTTGELF
TRBJ2-5	TRBV6-5	TRBD1	ASSRQGLRQETQY
TRBJ1-1	TRBV2	TRBD1	ASSMTGGNTEAF
TRBJ1-1	TRBV23-1	.	ASNPRCGANTEAF
TRBJ2-5	TRBV7-2	TRBD1	ASSWGQTQETQY
TRBJ2-7	TRBV9	.	ASSVAGAGTVYEQY
TRBJ1-4	TRBV7-2	.	ASSLRTTEKLF
TRBJ2-1	TRBV5-1	TRBD1	ASSSGQRMNEQF
TRBJ2-3	TRBV10-1	.	ASSDRERTDTQY
TRBJ1-2	TRBV6-5	.	ASSYLGAGFGYT